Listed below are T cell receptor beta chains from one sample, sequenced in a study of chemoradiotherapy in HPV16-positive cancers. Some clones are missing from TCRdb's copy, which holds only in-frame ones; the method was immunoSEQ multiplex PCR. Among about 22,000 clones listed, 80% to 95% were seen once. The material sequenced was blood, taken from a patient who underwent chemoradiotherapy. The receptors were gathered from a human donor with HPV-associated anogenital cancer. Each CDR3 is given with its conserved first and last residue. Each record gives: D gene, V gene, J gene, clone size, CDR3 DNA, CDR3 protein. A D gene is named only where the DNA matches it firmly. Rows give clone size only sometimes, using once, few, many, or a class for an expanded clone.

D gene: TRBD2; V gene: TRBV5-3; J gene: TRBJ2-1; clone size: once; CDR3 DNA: TGTGCCCCACTCGCCGGGACTAGCGGCTATGAGCAGTTCTTC; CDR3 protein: CAPLAGTSGYEQFF
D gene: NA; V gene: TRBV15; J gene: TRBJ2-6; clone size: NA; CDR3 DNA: TGTGCCACAGGAAAGTCTGGGGCCAACGTCCTGACTTTC; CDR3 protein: CATGKSGANVLTF
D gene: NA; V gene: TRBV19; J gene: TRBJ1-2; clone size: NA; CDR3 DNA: TGTGCCAGTAGCAGACAGTCTCACTATGGCTACACCTTC; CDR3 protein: CASSRQSHYGYTF
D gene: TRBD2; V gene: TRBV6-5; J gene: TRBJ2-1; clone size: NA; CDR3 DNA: TGTGCCAGCAGCCCACTAGCGGGGGGGAGGAATGAGCAGTTCTTC; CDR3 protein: CASSPLAGGRNEQFF
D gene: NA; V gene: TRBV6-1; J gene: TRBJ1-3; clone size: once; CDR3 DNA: TGTGCCAGCAGGGACTTCTCTGGAAACACCATATATTTT; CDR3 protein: CASRDFSGNTIYF
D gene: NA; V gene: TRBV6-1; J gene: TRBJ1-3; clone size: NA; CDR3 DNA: TGTGCCAGCAGGACAGCCTACTCTGGAAACACCATATATTTT; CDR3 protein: CASRTAYSGNTIYF
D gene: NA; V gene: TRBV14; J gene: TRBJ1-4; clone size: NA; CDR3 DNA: TGTGCCAGCAGCCAAGATACCCAGACCTATAATGAAAAACTGTTTTTT; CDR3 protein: CASSQDTQTYNEKLFF
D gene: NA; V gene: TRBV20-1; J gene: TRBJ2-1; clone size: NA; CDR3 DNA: TGCAGTGCCACCGCAGGCAATGAGCAGTTCTTC; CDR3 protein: CSATAGNEQFF
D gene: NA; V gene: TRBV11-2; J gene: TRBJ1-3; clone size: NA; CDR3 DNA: TGTGCCAGCAGCTTAGATCGTGGGCTACTCTCTGGAAACACCATATATTTT; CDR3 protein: CASSLDRGLLSGNTIYF
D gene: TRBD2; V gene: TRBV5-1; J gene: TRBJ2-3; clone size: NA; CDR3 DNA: TGCGCCAGCAGCTGGACTAGCGGGGGGGCCTCAGATACGCAGTATTTT; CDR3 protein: CASSWTSGGASDTQYF
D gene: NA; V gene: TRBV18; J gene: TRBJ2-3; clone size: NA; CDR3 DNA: TGTGCCAGCTCGAGAACGGGACACAACACAGATACGCAGTATTTT; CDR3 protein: CASSRTGHNTDTQYF
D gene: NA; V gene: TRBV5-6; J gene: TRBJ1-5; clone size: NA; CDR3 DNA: TGTGCCAGCAGCTGGTATAATAGCGGGCGCAATCAGCCCCAGCATTTT; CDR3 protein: CASSWYNSGRNQPQHF
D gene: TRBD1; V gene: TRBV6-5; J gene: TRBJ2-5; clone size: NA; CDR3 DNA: TGTGCCAGCAGCCCCGGACAGGTTCGAAAAGAGACCCAGTACTTC; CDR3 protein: CASSPGQVRKETQYF
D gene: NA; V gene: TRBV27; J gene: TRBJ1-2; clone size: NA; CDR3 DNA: TGTGCCAGCAGGTACTTTCTTGGGAACTATGGCTACACCTTC; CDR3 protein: CASRYFLGNYGYTF
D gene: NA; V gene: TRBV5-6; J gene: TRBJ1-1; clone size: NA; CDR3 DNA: TGTGCCAGCAGCTATGGGGTAGGGGGGACTGAAGCTTTCTTT; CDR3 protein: CASSYGVGGTEAFF